One TCR beta chain is described in this entry. Its matching antigen is unknown. This entry belongs to a study of chemoradiotherapy in HPV16-positive cancers. In the study overall: Candidate HPV-specific clones and shared TCR motifs came from a couple of HPV16-positive patients.

Assay: immunoSEQ multiplex PCR; the TCRdb copy retains only in-frame clones and omits some. The table lists about 4,100 clones, about four fifths of them singletons. There are 15 residues in the CDR3. V dropped 2 bases and J dropped 4; count of bases not matched to a gene: 6. Germline V gene lookup returns CDR1 SGHRS and CDR2 YFSETQ. Study-level findings and limits: Only a couple of HPV16-positive patients supplied the functional HPV-specificity definition. Candidate HPV-specific clones and E7-related TCR motifs grew in tumor during treatment.

Sequences were derived from tumor tissue, sampled from a patient who underwent chemoradiotherapy. The origin of this receptor is a human donor with HPV-associated anogenital cancer. This chain uses TRBV5-1 with TRBJ1-1; 9 bases align to TRBD1. The CDR3 coding sequence is TGCGCCAGCAGCTTTACACAGGGGGCGTTCACTGAAGCTTTCTTT. Translation: CASSFTQGAFTEAFF.